The present TCR beta chain was sequenced within a study of PD-1 blockade in classical Hodgkin lymphoma. Study as a whole: Patients were dosed intravenously with nivolumab at 3 mg/kg every 2 weeks. Study-level results: Repertoire differences lack defined causes, possibly disease activity or prior therapy. Complete responders entered with baseline diversity on par with newly diagnosed patients, the results showed. When set against healthy donors, newly diagnosed patients were reported to show lower baseline TCR diversity.

This clone was found once. Its antigen is unidentified. Method: immunoSEQ multiplex PCR; TCRdb's copy keeps in-frame clones and lacks some. This table holds 31,000 or so clones, about two thirds found once. In every patient, relapse followed autologous stem cell transplantation, while exposure to brentuximab vedotin differed. Sequenced here: peripheral blood mononuclear cells (PBMCs), sampled before the second cycle of nivolumab. This receptor was obtained from a human donor with classical Hodgkin lymphoma.

This chain's CDR3 is CASSPRTGQSTAHSLSGNTIYF. Here the CDR3 DNA reads TGTGCCAGCTCGCCGAGGACAGGGCAATCAACGGCACACTCTCTGTCTGGAAACACCATATATTTT. J is TRBJ1-3 and V is TRBV18; 8 bases match TRBD1. V lost 6 bases to trimming and J lost 1 base; unmatched junction nucleotides: 26. The CDR3 consists of 22 residues. In germline, CDR1 is KGHSH, CDR2 LQKENI.